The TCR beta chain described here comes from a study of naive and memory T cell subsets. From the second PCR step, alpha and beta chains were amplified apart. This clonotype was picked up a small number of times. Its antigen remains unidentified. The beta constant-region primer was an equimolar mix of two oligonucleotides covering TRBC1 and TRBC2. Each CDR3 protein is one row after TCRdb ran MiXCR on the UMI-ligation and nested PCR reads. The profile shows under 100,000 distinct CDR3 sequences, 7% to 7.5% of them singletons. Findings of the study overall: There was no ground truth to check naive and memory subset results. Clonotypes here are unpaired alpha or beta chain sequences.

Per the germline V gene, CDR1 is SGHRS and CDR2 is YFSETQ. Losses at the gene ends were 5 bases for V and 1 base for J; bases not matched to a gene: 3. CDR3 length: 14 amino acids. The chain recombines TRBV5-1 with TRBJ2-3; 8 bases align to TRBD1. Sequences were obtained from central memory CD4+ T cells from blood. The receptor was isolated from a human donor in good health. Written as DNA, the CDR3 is TGCGCCAGCAGGGGACAGGCAGGCACAGATACGCAGTATTTT. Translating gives CASRGQAGTDTQYF.